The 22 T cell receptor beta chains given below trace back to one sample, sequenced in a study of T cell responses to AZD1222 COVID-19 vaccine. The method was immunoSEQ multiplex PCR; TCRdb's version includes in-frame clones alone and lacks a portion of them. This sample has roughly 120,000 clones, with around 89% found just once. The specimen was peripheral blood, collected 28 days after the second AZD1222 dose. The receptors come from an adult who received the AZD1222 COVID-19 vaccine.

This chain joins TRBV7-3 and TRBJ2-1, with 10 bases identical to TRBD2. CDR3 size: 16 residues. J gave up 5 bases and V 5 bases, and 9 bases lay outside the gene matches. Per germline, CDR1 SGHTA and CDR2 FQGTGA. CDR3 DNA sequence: TGTGCCAGCAGCCGAATAGCGGGAGGTCTCGACAATGAGCAGTTCTTC. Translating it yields CASSRIAGGLDNEQFF.

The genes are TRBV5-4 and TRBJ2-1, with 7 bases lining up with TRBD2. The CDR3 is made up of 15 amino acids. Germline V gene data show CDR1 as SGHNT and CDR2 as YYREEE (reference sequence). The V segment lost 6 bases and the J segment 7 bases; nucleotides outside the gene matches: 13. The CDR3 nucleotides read TGTGCCAGCACCAACTCGGGCGGGAGAGTAAATGAGCAGTTCTTC. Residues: CASTNSGGRVNEQFF.

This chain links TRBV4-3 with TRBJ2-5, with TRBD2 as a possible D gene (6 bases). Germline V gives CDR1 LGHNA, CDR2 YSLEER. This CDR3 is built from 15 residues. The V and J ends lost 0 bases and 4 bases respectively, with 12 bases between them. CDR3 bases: TGCGCCAGCAGCCAAGATCTTCAAGCGGGAGAGACCCAGTACTTC. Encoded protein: CASSQDLQAGETQYF.

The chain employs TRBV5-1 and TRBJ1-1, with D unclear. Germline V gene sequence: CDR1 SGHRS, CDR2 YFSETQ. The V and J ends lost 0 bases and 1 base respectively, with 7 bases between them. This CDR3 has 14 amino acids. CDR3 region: CASSLEVGNTEAFF. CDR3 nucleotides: TGCGCCAGCAGCTTGGAGGTCGGGAACACTGAAGCTTTCTTT. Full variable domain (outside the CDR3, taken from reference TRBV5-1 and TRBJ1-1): KAGVTQTPRYLIKTRGQQVTLSCSPISGHRSVSWYQQTPGQGLQFLFEYFSETQRNKGNFPGRFSGRQFSNSRSEMNVSTLELGDSALYLCASSLEVGNTEAFFGQGTRLTVV.

In DNA, the CDR3 is TGTGCCAGCAGCCCGGACAACTATGGCTACACCTTC. The encoded protein is CASSPDNYGYTF. This chain links TRBV5-4 with TRBJ1-2, with D hard to call. This CDR3 is built from 12 residues. V lost 4 bases and J lost 2, with 6 bases in between. The germline V gene encodes CDR1 SGHNT and CDR2 YYREEE (reference sequence).

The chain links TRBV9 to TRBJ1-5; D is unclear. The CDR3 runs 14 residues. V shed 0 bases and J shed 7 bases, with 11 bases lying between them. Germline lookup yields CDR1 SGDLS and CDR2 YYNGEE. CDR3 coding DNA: TGTGCCAGCAGCGTAGACGGGCAGGACCAGCCCCAGCATTTT. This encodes CASSVDGQDQPQHF.

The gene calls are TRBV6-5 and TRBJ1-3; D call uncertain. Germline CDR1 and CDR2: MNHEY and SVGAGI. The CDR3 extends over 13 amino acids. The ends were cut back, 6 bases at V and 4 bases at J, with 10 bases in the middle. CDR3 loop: CASSDGPGNTIYF. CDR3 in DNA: TGTGCCAGCAGCGATGGACCGGGAAACACCATATATTTT.

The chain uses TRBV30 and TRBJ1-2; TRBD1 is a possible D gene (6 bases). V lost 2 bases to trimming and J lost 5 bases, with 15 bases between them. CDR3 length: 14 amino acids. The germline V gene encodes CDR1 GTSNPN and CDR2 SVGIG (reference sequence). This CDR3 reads CAWSRGARLYGYTF. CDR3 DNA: TGTGCCTGGAGTCGGGGGGCGCGGTTATATGGCTACACCTTC.

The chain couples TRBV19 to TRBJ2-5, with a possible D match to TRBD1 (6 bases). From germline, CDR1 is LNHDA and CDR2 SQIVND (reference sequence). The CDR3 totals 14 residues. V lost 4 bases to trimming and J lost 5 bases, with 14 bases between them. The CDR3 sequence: CASSSQLGAETQYF. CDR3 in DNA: TGTGCCAGTAGTAGCCAACTGGGGGCTGAGACCCAGTACTTC. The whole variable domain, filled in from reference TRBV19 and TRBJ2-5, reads DGGITQSPKYLFRKEGQNVTLSCEQNLNHDAMYWYRQDPGQGLRLIYYSQIVNDFQKGDIAEGYSVSREKKESFPLTVTSAQKNPTAFYLCASSSQLGAETQYFGPGTRLLVL.

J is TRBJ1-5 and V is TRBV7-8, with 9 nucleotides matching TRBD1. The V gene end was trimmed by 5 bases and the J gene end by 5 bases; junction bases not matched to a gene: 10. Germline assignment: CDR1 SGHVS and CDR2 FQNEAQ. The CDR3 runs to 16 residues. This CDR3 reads CASSPGTGYGDQPQHF. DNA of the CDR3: TGTGCCAGCAGCCCGGGGACAGGGTATGGGGATCAGCCCCAGCATTTT.

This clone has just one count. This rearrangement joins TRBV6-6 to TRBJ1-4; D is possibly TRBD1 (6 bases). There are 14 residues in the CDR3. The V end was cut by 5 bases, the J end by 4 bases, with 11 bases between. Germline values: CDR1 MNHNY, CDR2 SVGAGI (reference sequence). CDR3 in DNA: TGTGCCAGCAGTAGGACAGTTTTTAATGAAAAACTGTTTTTT. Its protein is CASSRTVFNEKLFF.

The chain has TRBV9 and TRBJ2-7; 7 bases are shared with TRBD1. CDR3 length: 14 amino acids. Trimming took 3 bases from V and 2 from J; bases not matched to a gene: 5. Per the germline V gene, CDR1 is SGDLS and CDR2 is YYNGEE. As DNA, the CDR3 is TGTGCCAGCAGCGGGGGGACAGTACCCTACGAGCAGTACTTC. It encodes CASSGGTVPYEQYF.

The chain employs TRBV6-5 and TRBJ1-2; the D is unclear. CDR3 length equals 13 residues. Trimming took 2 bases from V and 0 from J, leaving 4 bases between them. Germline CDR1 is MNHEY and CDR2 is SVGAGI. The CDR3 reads CASSYSTNYGYTF. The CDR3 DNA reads TGTGCCAGCAGTTACAGCACTAACTATGGCTACACCTTC.

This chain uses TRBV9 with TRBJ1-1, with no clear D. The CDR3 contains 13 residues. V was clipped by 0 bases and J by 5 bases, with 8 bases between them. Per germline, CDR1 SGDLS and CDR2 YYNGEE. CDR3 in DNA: TGTGCCAGCAGCGTAGTTAAGGATACTGAAGCTTTCTTT. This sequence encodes CASSVVKDTEAFF.

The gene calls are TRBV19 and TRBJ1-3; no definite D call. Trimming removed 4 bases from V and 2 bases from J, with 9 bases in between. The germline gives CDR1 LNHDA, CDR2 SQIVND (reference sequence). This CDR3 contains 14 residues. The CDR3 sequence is CASSTSYTGNTIYF. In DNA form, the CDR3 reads TGTGCCAGTAGTACATCATATACTGGAAACACCATATATTTT.

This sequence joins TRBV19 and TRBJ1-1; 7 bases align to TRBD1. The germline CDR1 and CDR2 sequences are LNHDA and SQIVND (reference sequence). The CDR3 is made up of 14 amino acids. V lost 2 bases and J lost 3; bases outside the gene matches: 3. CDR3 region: CASSIYRGDTEAFF. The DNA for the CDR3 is TGTGCCAGTAGTATATACAGGGGAGACACTGAAGCTTTCTTT.

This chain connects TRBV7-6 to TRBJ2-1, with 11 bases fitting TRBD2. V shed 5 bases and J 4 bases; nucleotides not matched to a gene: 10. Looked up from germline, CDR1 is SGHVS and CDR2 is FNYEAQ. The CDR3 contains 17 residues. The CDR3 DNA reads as TGTGCCAGCAGCCATTCGACTAGCGGGGAACTTTACAATGAGCAGTTCTTC. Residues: CASSHSTSGELYNEQFF.

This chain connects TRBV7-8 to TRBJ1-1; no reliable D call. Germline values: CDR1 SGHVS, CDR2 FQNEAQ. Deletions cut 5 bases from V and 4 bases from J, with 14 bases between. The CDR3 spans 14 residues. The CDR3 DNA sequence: TGTGCCAGCAGCCCTGCCCCAGCAGCCACTGAAGCTTTCTTT. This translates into CASSPAPAATEAFF.

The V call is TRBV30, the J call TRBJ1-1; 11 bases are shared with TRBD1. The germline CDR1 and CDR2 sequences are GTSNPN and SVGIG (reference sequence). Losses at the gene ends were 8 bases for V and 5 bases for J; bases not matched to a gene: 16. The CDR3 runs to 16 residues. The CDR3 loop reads CAGLGQGAIRRTEAFF. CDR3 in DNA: TGTGCCGGATTAGGACAGGGGGCGATCAGGAGAACTGAAGCTTTCTTT.

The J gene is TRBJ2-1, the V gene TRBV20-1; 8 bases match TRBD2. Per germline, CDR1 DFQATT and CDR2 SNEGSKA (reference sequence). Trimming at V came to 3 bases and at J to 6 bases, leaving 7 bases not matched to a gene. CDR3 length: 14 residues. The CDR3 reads CSASEAGVFNEQFF. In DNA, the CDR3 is TGCAGTGCTAGTGAAGCGGGAGTTTTCAATGAGCAGTTCTTC.

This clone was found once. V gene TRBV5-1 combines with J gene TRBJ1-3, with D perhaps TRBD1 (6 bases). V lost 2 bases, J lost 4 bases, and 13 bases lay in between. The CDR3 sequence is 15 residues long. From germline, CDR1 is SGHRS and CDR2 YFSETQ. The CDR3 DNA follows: TGCGCCAGCAGCTTCGAACAGGGACCGGGAAACACCATATATTTT. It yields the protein CASSFEQGPGNTIYF. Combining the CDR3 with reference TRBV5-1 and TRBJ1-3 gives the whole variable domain KAGVTQTPRYLIKTRGQQVTLSCSPISGHRSVSWYQQTPGQGLQFLFEYFSETQRNKGNFPGRFSGRQFSNSRSEMNVSTLELGDSALYLCASSFEQGPGNTIYFGEGSWLTVV.

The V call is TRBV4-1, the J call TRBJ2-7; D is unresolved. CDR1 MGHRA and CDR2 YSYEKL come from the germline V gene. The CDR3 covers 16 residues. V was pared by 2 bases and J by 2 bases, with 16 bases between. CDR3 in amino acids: CASSQTAPHLPYEQYF. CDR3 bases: TGCGCCAGCAGCCAAACAGCGCCTCACTTACCCTACGAGCAGTACTTC.